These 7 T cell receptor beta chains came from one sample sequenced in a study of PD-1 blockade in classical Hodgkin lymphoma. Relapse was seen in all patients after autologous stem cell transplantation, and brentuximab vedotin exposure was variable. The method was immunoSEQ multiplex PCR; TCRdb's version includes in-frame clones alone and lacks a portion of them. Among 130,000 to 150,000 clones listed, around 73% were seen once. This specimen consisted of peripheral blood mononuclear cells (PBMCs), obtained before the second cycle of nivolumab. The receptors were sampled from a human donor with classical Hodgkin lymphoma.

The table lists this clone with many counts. The CDR3, as DNA: TGTGCCAGCAGCTTAGACCCGGGACAGGGGGCCGATGGAACCGGGGAGCTGTTTTTT. This translates into CASSLDPGQGADGTGELFF. This rearrangement joins TRBV7-9 to TRBJ2-2, with 12 bases lining up with TRBD1. CDR1 and CDR2 from the germline V gene are SEHNR and FQNEAQ (reference sequence). This CDR3 has 19 residues. Losses at the gene ends were 1 base for V and 5 bases for J; bases not matched to a gene: 11. Based on the CDR3 plus reference TRBV7-9 and TRBJ2-2, the full variable domain is DTGVSQNPRHKITKRGQNVTFRCDPISEHNRLYWYRQTLGQGPEFLTYFQNEAQLEKSRLLSDRFSAERPKGSFSTLEIQRTEQGDSAMYLCASSLDPGQGADGTGELFFGEGSRLTVL.

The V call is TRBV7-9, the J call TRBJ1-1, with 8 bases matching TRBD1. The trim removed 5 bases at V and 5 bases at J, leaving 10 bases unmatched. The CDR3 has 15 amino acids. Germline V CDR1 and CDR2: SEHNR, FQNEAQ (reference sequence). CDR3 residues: CASSAPTGGRTEAFF. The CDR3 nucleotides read TGTGCCAGCAGCGCCCCCACAGGGGGACGAACTGAAGCTTTCTTT.

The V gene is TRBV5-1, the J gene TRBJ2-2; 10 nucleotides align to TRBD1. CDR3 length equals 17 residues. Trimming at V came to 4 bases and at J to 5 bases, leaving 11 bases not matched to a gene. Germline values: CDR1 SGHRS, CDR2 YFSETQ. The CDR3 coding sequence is TGCGCCAGCAGCGCCAGCCCCCCGGGACAGGGGACCGGGGAGCTGTTTTTT. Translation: CASSASPPGQGTGELFF.

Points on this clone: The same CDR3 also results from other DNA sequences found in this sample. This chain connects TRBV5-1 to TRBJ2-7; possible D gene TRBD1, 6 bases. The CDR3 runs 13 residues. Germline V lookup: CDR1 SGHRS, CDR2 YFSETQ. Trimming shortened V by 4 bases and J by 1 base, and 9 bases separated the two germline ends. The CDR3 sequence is CASSPGQSYEQYF. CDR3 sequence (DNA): TGCGCCAGCAGCCCTGGACAGTCCTACGAGCAGTACTTC.

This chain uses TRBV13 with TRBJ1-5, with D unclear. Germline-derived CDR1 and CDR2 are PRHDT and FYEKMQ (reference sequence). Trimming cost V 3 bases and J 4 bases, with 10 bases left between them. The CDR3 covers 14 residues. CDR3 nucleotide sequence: TGTGCCAGCAGCTTCGGATCCGGGAATCAGCCCCAGCATTTT. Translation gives CASSFGSGNQPQHF.

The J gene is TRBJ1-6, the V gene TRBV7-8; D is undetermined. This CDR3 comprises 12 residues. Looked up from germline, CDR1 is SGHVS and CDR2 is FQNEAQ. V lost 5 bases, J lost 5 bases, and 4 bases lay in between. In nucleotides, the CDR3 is TGTGCCAGCAGCCCTAATAATTCACCCCTCCACTTT. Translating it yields CASSPNNSPLHF.

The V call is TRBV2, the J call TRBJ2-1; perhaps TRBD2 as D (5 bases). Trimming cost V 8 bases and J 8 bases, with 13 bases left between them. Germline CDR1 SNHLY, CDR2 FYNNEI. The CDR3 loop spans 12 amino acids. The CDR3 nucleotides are TGTGCCAGCCGTCGGGGTGGCTATGAGCAGTTCTTC. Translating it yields CASRRGGYEQFF.